This entry features one TCR beta chain sequence. The data derive from a study of cytomegalovirus exposure and HLA in healthy donors. Germline V gene lookup returns CDR1 MNHEY and CDR2 SVGAGI. The CDR3 runs to 14 residues. V gave up 2 bases and J gave up 2 bases, with 8 bases separating them. A multiplex PCR was run with 60 Vbeta primers and 13 Jbeta primers. The table came from immunoSEQ multiplex PCR; TCRdb's copy has only in-frame clones and leaves some out. The sample lists more than 200,000 clones; around 70% were seen once. Unrecorded immune exposure was likely among donors, who were nominally healthy when sampled.

The rearrangement uses TRBV6-5 and TRBJ2-3; the D is unclear. The material sequenced was PBMCs. The clonotype originates from a man between 40 and 49 years old in good health and CMV-seropositive. CDR3 bases: TGTGCCAGCAGTTACGACTGGAACACAGATACGCAGTATTTT. Protein sequence: CASSYDWNTDTQYF.